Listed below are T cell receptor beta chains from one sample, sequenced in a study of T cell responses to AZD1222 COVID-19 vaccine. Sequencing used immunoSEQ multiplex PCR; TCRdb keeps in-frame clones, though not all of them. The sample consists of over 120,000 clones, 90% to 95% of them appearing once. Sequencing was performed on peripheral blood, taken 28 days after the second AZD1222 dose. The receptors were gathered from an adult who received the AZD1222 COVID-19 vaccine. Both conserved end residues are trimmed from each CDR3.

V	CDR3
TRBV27	ASSLRGREKLF
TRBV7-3	ASSSRTGGSTDTQY
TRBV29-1	SVQGPTNEKLF
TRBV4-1	ASSQDPTGALNTEAF
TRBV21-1	ASSPPYEQY
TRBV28	ASGASYEQY
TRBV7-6	ASSDPAGAGVMETQY
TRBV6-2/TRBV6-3	ASSFLAGEISDTQY
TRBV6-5	ASRDRGLNQPQH
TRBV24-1	ATSDTGTGVGYT
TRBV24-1	ATSDWADTEAF
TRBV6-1	ASSETSGEQF
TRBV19	ASSTIPGANEKLF
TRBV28	ASSSPGQGAHEQY
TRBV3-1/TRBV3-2	ASSRMDREREKLF
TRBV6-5	ASSYGGGTHGYT